The sequence of this TCR beta chain was determined in a study of shared clonotypes between healthy human individuals. Across the whole study: A donor's plate count was three for CD4 naive and three for CD4 memory; CD8 naive had two and CD8 memory one. Study-wide results and limits: Non-shared clonotypes were found to have lower generation probabilities than the clonotypes that were shared by all four of the sorted-subset donors.

Remarks on this clone: Its specificity is not known. The sample contains more than one DNA sequence encoding this CDR3.

As processed by the authors: ImmunoSEQ gave junction-only sequences without quality scores, so filtering differed. TCRdb keeps only in-frame clones here, not all; method: immunoSEQ multiplex PCR. The V and J calls and clone size come from that table; D and trimming were worked out from the DNA. This sample has about 2,500,000 clones, with 85% to 95% found just once. Recent vaccinations or acute infections were absent in the healthy HIV-negative adult donors. The TCR sequence derives from a man aged 18 to 29 in good health. Sequencing used naive CD4+ T cells sorted from blood. As for subset: CD45RA+ positively selected.

Here the CDR3 DNA reads TGTGCCATCAGTGACCGACTAGCGGGTCTCACAGATACGCAGTATTTT. Translated, it gives CAISDRLAGLTDTQYF. The chain joins TRBV10-3 to TRBJ2-3; TRBD2 aligns across 10 bases. V shed 3 bases and J 2 bases; nucleotides not matched to a gene: 5. This CDR3 is 16 amino acids long. Germline-derived CDR1 and CDR2 are ENHRY and SYGVKD.